Listed below are T cell receptor beta chains from one sample, sequenced in a study of OX40 agonist ivuxolimab in advanced cancers. Profiled with immunoSEQ multiplex PCR; TCRdb holds only in-frame clones, not every one. The sample records approximately 89,000 clones, around 85% being singletons. The sequences come from CD4+ or CD8+ T cells sorted from blood, collected in a trial of the OX40 agonist ivuxolimab. The receptor set was obtained from an adult with an advanced solid tumor such as melanoma, head and neck, liver or kidney cancer. Both conserved end residues are part of each CDR3. The order of the fields is CDR3 length, V gene, D gene, J gene, clone size, CDR3 DNA, CDR3 protein. A D gene is named only where the DNA matches it firmly. Some rows have no size entry. The others give once, few or many, or a class for an expanded clone.

CDR3 length: 16
V gene: TRBV5-1
D gene: -
J gene: TRBJ1-2
clone size: -
CDR3 DNA: TGCGCCAGCAGCGGGGACAAGGGTTTGTGGGCACTTGGCTACACCTTC
CDR3 protein: CASSGDKGLWALGYTF

CDR3 length: 14
V gene: TRBV6-1
D gene: TRBD1
J gene: TRBJ1-4
clone size: -
CDR3 DNA: TGTGCCAGCAGTGCGGACAGGTCTAGTGAAAAACTGTTTTTT
CDR3 protein: CASSADRSSEKLFF

CDR3 length: 17
V gene: TRBV5-1
D gene: TRBD2
J gene: TRBJ2-7
clone size: -
CDR3 DNA: TGCGCCAGCAGCTCGCGGACTAGCGGGGGGGCAAGCTACGAGCAGTACTTC
CDR3 protein: CASSSRTSGGASYEQYF

CDR3 length: 14
V gene: TRBV7-3
D gene: TRBD1
J gene: TRBJ2-7
clone size: -
CDR3 DNA: TGTGCCAGCAGCCCCCGGGACAGCACCTACGAGCAGTACTTC
CDR3 protein: CASSPRDSTYEQYF

CDR3 length: 16
V gene: TRBV4-1
D gene: TRBD1
J gene: TRBJ2-7
clone size: -
CDR3 DNA: TGCGCCAGCAGCCGAGTCGACAGGGGCGGGGAGCACGAGCAGTACTTC
CDR3 protein: CASSRVDRGGEHEQYF

CDR3 length: 14
V gene: TRBV5-1
D gene: TRBD1
J gene: TRBJ1-2
clone size: -
CDR3 DNA: TGCGCCAGCAGGCAAGGGACAGGCGATGGGGGCTACACCTTC
CDR3 protein: CASRQGTGDGGYTF

CDR3 length: 11
V gene: TRBV25-1
D gene: -
J gene: TRBJ2-3
clone size: -
CDR3 DNA: TGTGCCAGCAGAAGGGGGGATACGCAGTATTTT
CDR3 protein: CASRRGDTQYF

CDR3 length: 15
V gene: TRBV9
D gene: TRBD1
J gene: TRBJ1-5
clone size: -
CDR3 DNA: TGTGCCAGCAGCCCGAGGGGGCAGCAAGGTCAGCCCCAGCATTTT
CDR3 protein: CASSPRGQQGQPQHF

CDR3 length: 15
V gene: TRBV14
D gene: TRBD2
J gene: TRBJ2-1
clone size: -
CDR3 DNA: TGTGCCAGCAGCCTGGGACTAGCGGGGGGAAATGAGCAGTTCTTC
CDR3 protein: CASSLGLAGGNEQFF

CDR3 length: 11
V gene: TRBV2
D gene: -
J gene: TRBJ2-1
clone size: -
CDR3 DNA: TGTGCCAGCGGTCGGGAAAATGAGCAGTTCTTC
CDR3 protein: CASGRENEQFF

CDR3 length: 15
V gene: TRBV2
D gene: -
J gene: TRBJ1-2
clone size: -
CDR3 DNA: TGTGCCAGCAAATTGGACAGCGGGGGGACTAGTGGCTACACCTTC
CDR3 protein: CASKLDSGGTSGYTF

CDR3 length: 13
V gene: TRBV7-2
D gene: -
J gene: TRBJ1-4
clone size: -
CDR3 DNA: TGTGCCAGCAGCTCCCAGGGTGGGGAAAAACTGTTTTTT
CDR3 protein: CASSSQGGEKLFF

CDR3 length: 16
V gene: TRBV7-9
D gene: -
J gene: TRBJ1-5
clone size: once
CDR3 DNA: TGTGCCAGCAGCTTGGGGGGGACGAGTAGCAATCAGCCCCAGCATTTT
CDR3 protein: CASSLGGTSSNQPQHF

CDR3 length: 13
V gene: TRBV7-9
D gene: -
J gene: TRBJ1-4
clone size: -
CDR3 DNA: TGTGCCAGCAGCTTAGGAGGGGAAGGGAAACTGTTTTTT
CDR3 protein: CASSLGGEGKLFF

CDR3 length: 11
V gene: TRBV6-5
D gene: -
J gene: TRBJ2-1
clone size: once
CDR3 DNA: TGTGCCGTTCAGAGGGGCAATGAGCAGTTCTTC
CDR3 protein: CAVQRGNEQFF

CDR3 length: 16
V gene: TRBV2
D gene: -
J gene: TRBJ1-5
clone size: -
CDR3 DNA: TGTGCCAGCAGTGAGGAGACCTTACAGGGCAATCAGCCCCAGCATTTT
CDR3 protein: CASSEETLQGNQPQHF

CDR3 length: 12
V gene: TRBV21-1
D gene: -
J gene: TRBJ2-7
clone size: few
CDR3 DNA: TGTGCCAGCAGCAAACCGGGGTACGAGCAGTACTTC
CDR3 protein: CASSKPGYEQYF

CDR3 length: 14
V gene: TRBV5-5
D gene: -
J gene: TRBJ2-4
clone size: -
CDR3 DNA: TGTGCCAGCACCCAGGGGCTAGCCAAAAACATTCAGTACTTC
CDR3 protein: CASTQGLAKNIQYF

CDR3 length: 14
V gene: TRBV6-1
D gene: -
J gene: TRBJ1-1
clone size: -
CDR3 DNA: TGTGCCGGCCGGGCCGCCAATCATGGGACTGAAGCTTTCTTT
CDR3 protein: CAGRAANHGTEAFF

CDR3 length: 14
V gene: TRBV7-2
D gene: -
J gene: TRBJ2-3
clone size: -
CDR3 DNA: TGTGCCAGCAGCTCTGGACAGAGCTCAGATACGCAGTATTTT
CDR3 protein: CASSSGQSSDTQYF

CDR3 length: 11
V gene: TRBV19
D gene: -
J gene: TRBJ2-5
clone size: -
CDR3 DNA: TGTGCCAGTAGTCAGGCAGAGACCCAGTACTTC
CDR3 protein: CASSQAETQYF

CDR3 length: 14
V gene: TRBV19
D gene: -
J gene: TRBJ2-5
clone size: -
CDR3 DNA: TGTGCCAGTAGTATGTGGGGGGCTTTCGAGACCCAGTACTTC
CDR3 protein: CASSMWGAFETQYF

CDR3 length: 15
V gene: TRBV28
D gene: -
J gene: TRBJ2-1
clone size: once
CDR3 DNA: TGTGCCAGCAGTTTACCCTCGCGCTCCTACAATGAGCAGTTCTTC
CDR3 protein: CASSLPSRSYNEQFF

CDR3 length: 14
V gene: TRBV5-1
D gene: -
J gene: TRBJ2-2
clone size: -
CDR3 DNA: TGCGCCAGCAGCCCCCCAATCAACACCGGGGAGCTGTTTTTT
CDR3 protein: CASSPPINTGELFF

CDR3 length: 14
V gene: TRBV18
D gene: -
J gene: TRBJ1-1
clone size: -
CDR3 DNA: TGTGCCAGCTCACCACCCATGACAACTGGGCAAGCTTTCTTT
CDR3 protein: CASSPPMTTGQAFF

CDR3 length: 16
V gene: TRBV7-9
D gene: TRBD1
J gene: TRBJ2-5
clone size: -
CDR3 DNA: TGTGCCAGCAGCACACGAGGACAGGGGATACAAGAGACCCAGTACTTC
CDR3 protein: CASSTRGQGIQETQYF

CDR3 length: 11
V gene: TRBV28
D gene: -
J gene: TRBJ1-4
clone size: -
CDR3 DNA: TGTGCCAGCATGAAGGATGAAAAACTGTTTTTT
CDR3 protein: CASMKDEKLFF

CDR3 length: 11
V gene: TRBV6-1
D gene: -
J gene: TRBJ2-7
clone size: -
CDR3 DNA: TGTGCCAGTGTCGAGCTCTACGAGCAGTACTTC
CDR3 protein: CASVELYEQYF

CDR3 length: 15
V gene: TRBV12-2
D gene: -
J gene: TRBJ1-2
clone size: -
CDR3 DNA: TGTGCAAGTCGCCCTATGACAGGGGTCAGGTATGGCTACACCTTC
CDR3 protein: CASRPMTGVRYGYTF

CDR3 length: 16
V gene: TRBV5-4
D gene: -
J gene: TRBJ1-3
clone size: -
CDR3 DNA: TGTGCCAGCGGCTCCTCGGGAGAGAGCTCTGGAAACACCATATATTTT
CDR3 protein: CASGSSGESSGNTIYF

CDR3 length: 11
V gene: TRBV10-3
D gene: -
J gene: TRBJ2-1
clone size: -
CDR3 DNA: TGTGCCATCAGTGATGTCAGTGAGCAGTTCTTC
CDR3 protein: CAISDVSEQFF

CDR3 length: 16
V gene: TRBV5-5
D gene: -
J gene: TRBJ2-7
clone size: -
CDR3 DNA: TGTGCCAGCAGCTTGGGGTTTTCAGGGATCTCCTACGAGCAGTACTTC
CDR3 protein: CASSLGFSGISYEQYF

CDR3 length: 15
V gene: TRBV7-3
D gene: TRBD2
J gene: TRBJ2-1
clone size: once
CDR3 DNA: TGTGCCAGCAGCTTAAGCGGGACTAGCTACAATGAGCAGTTCTTC
CDR3 protein: CASSLSGTSYNEQFF

CDR3 length: 15
V gene: TRBV28
D gene: TRBD1
J gene: TRBJ1-1
clone size: -
CDR3 DNA: TGTGCCAGCAGTTTTTCAGGGGGCGCATACACTGAAGCTTTCTTT
CDR3 protein: CASSFSGGAYTEAFF

CDR3 length: 16
V gene: TRBV5-6
D gene: TRBD2
J gene: TRBJ2-5
clone size: once
CDR3 DNA: TGTGCCAGCAGTTTAAGCGGGGCGGGGGTTAAAGAGACCCAGTACTTC
CDR3 protein: CASSLSGAGVKETQYF

CDR3 length: 15
V gene: TRBV28
D gene: -
J gene: TRBJ1-2
clone size: -
CDR3 DNA: TGTGCCAGCAGTTTACCCCAGAGGCAGCGGGGTGGCTACACCTTC
CDR3 protein: CASSLPQRQRGGYTF

CDR3 length: 16
V gene: TRBV5-1
D gene: -
J gene: TRBJ2-2
clone size: -
CDR3 DNA: TGCGCCAGCAGCTCTTCCGGACTCCTGAACACCGGGGAGCTGTTTTTT
CDR3 protein: CASSSSGLLNTGELFF

CDR3 length: 15
V gene: TRBV7-9
D gene: TRBD2
J gene: TRBJ2-7
clone size: once
CDR3 DNA: TGTGCCAGCAGCCCCGGGCGGGGGAAAACCTACGAGCAGTACTTC
CDR3 protein: CASSPGRGKTYEQYF

CDR3 length: 15
V gene: TRBV2
D gene: -
J gene: TRBJ1-6
clone size: -
CDR3 DNA: TGTGCCAGCAGTGAAGTTCAGGGAAGTAATTCACCCCTCCACTTT
CDR3 protein: CASSEVQGSNSPLHF

CDR3 length: 16
V gene: TRBV6-4
D gene: -
J gene: TRBJ2-2
clone size: once
CDR3 DNA: TGTGCCAGCAGTGACTCGAGTAGTTGGAACACCGGGGAGCTGTTTTTT
CDR3 protein: CASSDSSSWNTGELFF